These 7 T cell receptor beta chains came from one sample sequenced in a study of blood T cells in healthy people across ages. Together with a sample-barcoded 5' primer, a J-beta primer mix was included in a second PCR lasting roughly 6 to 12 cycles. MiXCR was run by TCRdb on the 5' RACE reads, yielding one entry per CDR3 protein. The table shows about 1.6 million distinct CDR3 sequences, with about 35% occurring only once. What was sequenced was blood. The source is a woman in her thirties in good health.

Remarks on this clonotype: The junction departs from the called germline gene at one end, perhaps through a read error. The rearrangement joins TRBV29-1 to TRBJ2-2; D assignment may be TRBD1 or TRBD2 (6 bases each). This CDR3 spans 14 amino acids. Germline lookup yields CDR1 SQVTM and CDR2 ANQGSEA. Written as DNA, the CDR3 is TGCAGCGTTGTGCGGGACACCTACACCGAGGAGCTGTTTTTT. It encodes CSVVRDTYTEELFF.

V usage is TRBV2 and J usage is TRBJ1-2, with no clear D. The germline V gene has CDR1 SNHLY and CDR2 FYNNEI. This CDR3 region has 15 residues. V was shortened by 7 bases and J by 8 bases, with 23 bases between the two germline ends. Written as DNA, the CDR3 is TGTGCCAGCAAGGTTAAGCAGAGTTCTTGGCGGGGCTACACCTTC. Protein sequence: CASKVKQSSWRGYTF.

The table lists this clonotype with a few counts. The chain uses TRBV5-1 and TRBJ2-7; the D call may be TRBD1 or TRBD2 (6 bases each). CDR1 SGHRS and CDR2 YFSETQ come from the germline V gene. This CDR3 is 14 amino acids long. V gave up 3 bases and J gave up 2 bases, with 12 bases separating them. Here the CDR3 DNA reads TGCGCCAGCAGCTCTACTAGGGGGGCCTACGAGCAGTACTTC. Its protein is CASSSTRGAYEQYF.

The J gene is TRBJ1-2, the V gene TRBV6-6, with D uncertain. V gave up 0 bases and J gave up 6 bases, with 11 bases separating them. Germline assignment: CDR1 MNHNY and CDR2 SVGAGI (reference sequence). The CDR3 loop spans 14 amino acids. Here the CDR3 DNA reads TGTGCCAGCAGTTACTCAGAGGGAACCCATGGCTACACCTTC. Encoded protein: CASSYSEGTHGYTF.

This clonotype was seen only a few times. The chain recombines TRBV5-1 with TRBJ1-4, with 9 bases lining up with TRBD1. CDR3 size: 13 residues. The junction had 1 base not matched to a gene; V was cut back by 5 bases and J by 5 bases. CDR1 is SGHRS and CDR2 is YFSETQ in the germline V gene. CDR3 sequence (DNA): TGCGCCAGCAGAGGGACAGGGAATGAAAAACTGTTTTTT. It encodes CASRGTGNEKLFF.

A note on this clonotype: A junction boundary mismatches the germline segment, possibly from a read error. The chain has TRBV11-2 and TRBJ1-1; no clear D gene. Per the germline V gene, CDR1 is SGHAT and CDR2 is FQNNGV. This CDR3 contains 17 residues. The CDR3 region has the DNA TGTGCCGGCAGCTTAGGCCAACCTTGGCGGCGAGGGACTGAAGCTTTCTTT. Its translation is CAGSLGQPWRRGTEAFF.

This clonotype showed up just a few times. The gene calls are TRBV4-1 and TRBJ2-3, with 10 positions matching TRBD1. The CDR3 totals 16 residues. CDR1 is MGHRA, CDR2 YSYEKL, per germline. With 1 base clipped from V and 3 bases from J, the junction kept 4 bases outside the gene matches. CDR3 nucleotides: TGCGCCAGCAGCCAAGTTTGGGACAGGGGAACAGATACGCAGTATTTT. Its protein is CASSQVWDRGTDTQYF.